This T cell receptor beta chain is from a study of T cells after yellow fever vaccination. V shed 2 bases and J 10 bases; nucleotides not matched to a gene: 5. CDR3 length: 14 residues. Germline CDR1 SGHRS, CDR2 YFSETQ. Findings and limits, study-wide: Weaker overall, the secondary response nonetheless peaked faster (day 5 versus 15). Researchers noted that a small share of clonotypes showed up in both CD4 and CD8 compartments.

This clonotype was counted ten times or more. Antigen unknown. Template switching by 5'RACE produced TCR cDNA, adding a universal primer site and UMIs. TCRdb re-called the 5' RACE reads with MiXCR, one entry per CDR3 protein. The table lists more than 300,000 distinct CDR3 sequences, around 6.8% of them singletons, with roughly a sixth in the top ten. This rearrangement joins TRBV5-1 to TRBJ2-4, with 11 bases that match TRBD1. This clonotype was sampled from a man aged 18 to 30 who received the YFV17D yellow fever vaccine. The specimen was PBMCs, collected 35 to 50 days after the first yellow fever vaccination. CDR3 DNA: TGCGCCAGCAGCTTTTGGGGACAGGGGGAGATTCAGTACTTC. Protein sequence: CASSFWGQGEIQYF.